This T cell receptor beta chain originates from a study of T cell changes during pregnancy in multiple sclerosis. Clones were read by immunoSEQ multiplex PCR, and TCRdb kept only the in-frame ones, dropping some. Of roughly 13,000 clones in the sample, 85% to 95% were seen once. This clone was observed a single time. Germline lookup yields CDR1 LGHNT and CDR2 FRNRAP. With 1 base clipped from V and 4 bases from J, the junction kept 0 bases outside the gene matches. CDR3 length: 13 amino acids. The sequences come from peripheral blood, collected in the second trimester of pregnancy. This chain uses TRBV12-5 with TRBJ2-7, with 8 bases matching TRBD1. The clonotype was recovered from a female donor in good health, enrolled as a control in a pregnancy study. CDR3 bases: TGTGCTAGTGGTTTGGACAGGGGGTACGAGCAGTACTTC. This sequence encodes CASGLDRGYEQYF.